This T cell receptor beta chain was profiled in a study of T cell responses to AZD1222 COVID-19 vaccine. The CDR3 is made up of 12 amino acids. Germline CDR1 reads MNHEY; CDR2 reads SVGAGI. Trimming took 11 bases from V and 2 from J, leaving 13 bases between them. Some clones are missing from TCRdb's copy, which holds only in-frame ones; the method was immunoSEQ multiplex PCR. Among 120,000 to 150,000 clones, almost 95% were seen once, and the ten largest hold 9.3%. The chain uses TRBV6-5 and TRBJ2-7; possibly TRBD2 for D (6 bases). Here the sequenced sample was peripheral blood, taken 28 days after the second AZD1222 dose. The clonotype comes from an adult who received the AZD1222 COVID-19 vaccine. CDR3 in DNA: TGTGCCGTGACTAGTAACGCCTACGAGCAGTACTTC. Its translation: CAVTSNAYEQYF.